This TCR beta chain is from a study of blood T cell repertoires in COVID-19 (dated by TCRdb to the early 2020s). Notes on the research overall: The collaborator samples originated in the United States, Italy and Spain and spanned the acute and convalescent phases of COVID-19. The prospective study material was composed of cDNA or gDNA derived from T cells, B-cell-depleted T cells, or PBMCs. Subjects who had been exposed to COVID-19, were actively infected with it, or had recovered from it provided the deeply sampled blood TCRbeta repertoires that made up the dataset. A freely available public database, intended as a resource for researchers studying the immune response to SARS-CoV-2, is where the repertoires were released. Samples were obtained from the ongoing ImmuneRACE study (first 160 participants) and from 1,254 subjects provided by 6 global collaborators. Sample metadata almost always included a de-identified subject ID, COVID-19 status, age in years and sex. Where HLA class I and class II types were available, the types were taken from metadata supplied by the sample provider, not from assay-based typing.

What the research found in general, with its limitations: The quantity of clinical and demographic metadata differed by source and by participant and was supplied without curation.

This clone was recorded a few times. Its cognate antigen has yet to be identified. No base qualities exist here, and no much larger clone lies one base off it. The immunoSEQ Assay, a bias-controlled multiplex PCR, was used to amplify TCRbeta CDR3 regions from genomic DNA. Regarding the original processing steps: Within the assay, amplification of reference gene primers was used to estimate how many nucleated cells each sample contained. Sequence reads were collapsed and filtered to measure the absolute abundance of every unique TCRbeta CDR3 rearrangement. Productive Simpson clonality was computed per sample as the square root of Simpson's diversity index over productive rearrangements. TCRdb provides this immuneACCESS table in a form limited to in-frame rearrangements. Some clones are lacking; in checked studies, under half of them reflect an unresolved V gene, and why the rest are absent is not known. From that table come the V and J calls and clone size; the DNA was used to work out D and trimming. Within this sample are more than 250,000 clones, with approximately 83% of them counted one time only. Over 2% of the sample comes from the top ten.

In the prospective study, participants were about 18 to 89 years old, resided in 20 to 30 geographic areas of the United States, and were enrolled through a virtual design. In the prospective study, participants were assigned to cohorts based on the clinical history participants reported in a screening survey and a study questionnaire. ImmuneRACE Cohort 3 recovered participants were defined by two consecutive negative NP/OP PCR tests, healthcare professional clearance, or symptom resolution. Each participant in the prospective study had whole blood, serum and a nasopharyngeal or oropharyngeal swab collected by mobile phlebotomists. Over a roughly two-month period, participants in the prospective study had the option of providing additional blood draws and questionnaires. Prospective study blood samples were shipped either frozen or at room temperature before DNA extraction. Material: PBMCs or T cells enriched from blood (not recorded which). The receptor comes from a man aged 30 to 45 who had recovered from COVID-19.

CDR3 reads: CASSAKTGADEKLFF. The DNA reads as follows: TGTGCCAGCAGTGCGAAGACAGGGGCGGATGAAAAACTGTTTTTT. The rearrangement combines TRBV5-4 with TRBJ1-4; 8 middle bases align to TRBD1. The CDR3 measures 15 amino acids from cysteine to phenylalanine. Only the CDR3 DNA is retained, 45 bases long and in frame from the first base. V has 5 bases trimmed and J has 6 bases trimmed; junction bases matching no gene number 9. The germline V gene encodes CDR1 SGHNT and CDR2 YYREEE (reference sequence).